This record looks at one TCR beta chain sequence and its context. The target antigen is unknown. The record originates from a study of cytomegalovirus exposure and HLA in healthy donors. Study-level findings and limits: With later analysis, a missense DCLRE1C variant became linked to TCR beta V- and J-gene trimming. Later, TCR association rates were found to vary by HLA locus, highest for DRB1 and lowest for HLA-C. An Asian-associated ancestry cluster reportedly showed fewer N-insertions than the approximately 670-donor mean in a later analysis.

Germline V gene data show CDR1 as SGHTA and CDR2 as FQGNSA. Trimming cost V 3 bases and J 7 bases, with 12 bases left between them. This CDR3 comprises 14 residues. PCR was performed using 60 Vbeta and 13 Jbeta primers. TCRdb's table, derived via immunoSEQ multiplex PCR, lists solely in-frame clones and lacks some. This sample has 150,000 to 200,000 clones, with about 83% found just once. Healthy bone marrow donors made up the cohort. The receptor was derived from a woman between 25 and 40 years old in good health and CMV-seropositive. V is TRBV7-2 and J is TRBJ2-2, with a tentative D call TRBD2 (5 bases). Material for sequencing was PBMCs. The CDR3 here is CASSFGFGNGELFF. CDR3 bases: TGTGCCAGCAGCTTTGGTTTCGGGAACGGGGAGCTGTTTTTT.